This T cell receptor (beta chain) came from a study of shared clonotypes between healthy human individuals. Looking at the study overall: Three plates were used per donor for CD4 naive, three for CD4 memory, two for CD8 naive and one for CD8 memory.

As regards this clone: Its antigen remains unidentified.

V shed 7 bases and J shed 5 bases, with 23 bases lying between them. Looked up from germline, CDR1 is MDHEN and CDR2 is SYDVKM. The CDR3 covers 16 residues. Cells designated naive CD8 were CD45RO-negative and were positively selected for CCR7, with terminally differentiated effector memory CD45RA+ cells excluded. In the study's own analysis: Owing to the provision of junction-only sequences devoid of quality scores by immunoSEQ, filtering differed. This table comes from immunoSEQ multiplex PCR, and its TCRdb copy is limited to in-frame clones, with some not included. The V and J calls and clone size come from that table; D and trimming were worked out from the DNA. Of roughly 650,000 clones in the sample, around 96% were seen once. Study-level findings and limits: Shared across several donors were around 5% of the naive CD4 clonotypes. The generation probabilities recorded for non-shared clonotypes fell below those of clonotypes shared by all four donors.

Sequenced sample: naive CD8+ T cells sorted from blood. The chain carries TRBV28 and TRBJ2-5, with D possibly matching TRBD2 (5 bases). This receptor was taken from a woman in her thirties in good health. CDR3 in DNA: TGTGCCAGCACTCTTTTGGGGAGTGGATCCGAGGAGACCCAGTACTTC. It yields the protein CASTLLGSGSEETQYF.